This TCR beta chain was captured in a study of breast tumors, draining lymph nodes, adjacent tissues. General study points: Compared with lymph nodes, tumors were less diverse; compared with nontumor tissue, more. Data only fit, rather than demonstrated, lymph node origin of most tumor T cells.

Samples came from axillary lymph nodes draining the breast cancer. Germline assignment: CDR1 LNHDA and CDR2 SQIVND (reference sequence). The CDR3 is 15 amino acids. V was pared by 7 bases and J by 5 bases, with 17 bases between. Ten or more counts support this clonotype. Its antigen remains unidentified. TCRdb processed the multiplex PCR reads anew with MiXCR; each CDR3 protein has one entry. Found here are around 140,000 distinct CDR3 sequences, about 30% of them singletons; the top ten hold approximately 2.3%. Sequenced: axillary lymph node tissue. The V gene is TRBV19, the J gene TRBJ1-4; D may be TRBD1 (6 bases). This clonotype originated in a female donor with breast cancer. Some clones in this sample may be carry-over from other donors' samples. DNA of the CDR3: TGTGCCAGTACCCAAGGGGGGCAGCGAAATGAAAAACTGTTTTTT. Translation gives CASTQGGQRNEKLFF.